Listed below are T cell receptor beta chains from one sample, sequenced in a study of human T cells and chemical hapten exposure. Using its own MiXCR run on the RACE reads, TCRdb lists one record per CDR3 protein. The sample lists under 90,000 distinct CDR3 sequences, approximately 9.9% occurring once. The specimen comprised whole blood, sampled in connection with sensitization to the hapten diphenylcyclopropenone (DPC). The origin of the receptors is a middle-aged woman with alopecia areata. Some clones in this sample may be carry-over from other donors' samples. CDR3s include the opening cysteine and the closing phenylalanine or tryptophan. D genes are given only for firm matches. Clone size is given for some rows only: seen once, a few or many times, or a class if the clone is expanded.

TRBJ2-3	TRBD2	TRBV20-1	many	TGCAGTGTTGGGGCCGGGACTAGCGGGGGGAGGACAGATACGCAGTATTTT	CSVGAGTSGGRTDTQYF
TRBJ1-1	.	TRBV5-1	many	TGCGCCAGCAATCCAGGGCCGAACACTGAAGCTTTCTTT	CASNPGPNTEAFF
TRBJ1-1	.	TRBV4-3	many	TGCGCCAGCAGCCAACAAGTTCAACAGGTGAACACTGAAGCTTTCTTT	CASSQQVQQVNTEAFF
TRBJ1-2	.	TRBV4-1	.	TGCGCCAGCAGCCACGCGCTGGGCGAGGGCTACACCTTC	CASSHALGEGYTF
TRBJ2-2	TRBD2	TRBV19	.	TGTGCCAGTAGTATAGCGGGACTAGCGGGGGGCTGGAACACCGGGGAGCTGTTTTTT	CASSIAGLAGGWNTGELFF
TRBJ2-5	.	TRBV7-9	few	TGTGCCATCTTGGCTGACAGCCGACTGTACTTC	CAILADSRLYF
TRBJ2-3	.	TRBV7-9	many	TGTGCCAGCAGCTTAGTGGACCCGGGCGTCCATACGCAGTATTTT	CASSLVDPGVHTQYF
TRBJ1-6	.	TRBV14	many	TGTGCCAGCAGCCAAGAAGGTCCGGGCTACTCACCCCTCCACTTT	CASSQEGPGYSPLHF
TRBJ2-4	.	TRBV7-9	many	TGTGCCAGCAGCTTAGGCCTAGCAAGGGCCAAAAACATTCAGTACTTC	CASSLGLARAKNIQYF
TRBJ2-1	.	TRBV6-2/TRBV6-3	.	TGTGCCAGCAGATTTACGGGCCCCTACAATGAGCAGTTCTTC	CASRFTGPYNEQFF
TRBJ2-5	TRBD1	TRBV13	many	TGTGCCAGCAGCCCAGGACAGGGGCGAGGTCTGAGGGAGACCCAGTACTTC	CASSPGQGRGLRETQYF
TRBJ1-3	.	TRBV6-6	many	TGTGCCAGCAGTTACCCGCCGGGAGGGTCTGGAAACACCATATATTTT	CASSYPPGGSGNTIYF
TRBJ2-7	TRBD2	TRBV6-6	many	TGTGCCAGCAGCTCGGGACTAGCGGGCCACGAGCAGTACTTC	CASSSGLAGHEQYF
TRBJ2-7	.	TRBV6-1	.	TGTGCCACCCTCGACAGGCCCTATTCCTACGAGCAGTACTTC	CATLDRPYSYEQYF
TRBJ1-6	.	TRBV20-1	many	TGCAGTGCTAGAGATCCGGATTCACCCCTCCACTTT	CSARDPDSPLHF
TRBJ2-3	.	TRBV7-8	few	TGTGCCAGCAGCTTAGAGGGGGGAGCTAGCACAGATACGCAGTATTTT	CASSLEGGASTDTQYF
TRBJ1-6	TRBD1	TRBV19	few	TGTGCCAGTACCCATTCCGGGACAGTTAATTCACCCCTCCACTTT	CASTHSGTVNSPLHF
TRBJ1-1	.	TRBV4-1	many	TGCGCCAGCAGCCAACGGGGTGACACTGAAGCTTTCTTT	CASSQRGDTEAFF
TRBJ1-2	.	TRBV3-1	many	TGTGCCAGCAGCCAAATTAGGGGCTCTGGCTACACCTTC	CASSQIRGSGYTF
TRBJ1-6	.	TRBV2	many	TGTGCCAGCAGAACAGGTCTTACCCTCCACTTT	CASRTGLTLHF
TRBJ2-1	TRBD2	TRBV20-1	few	TGCAGTACCTACAGCGGGGCGGCCTACAATGAGCAGTTCTTC	CSTYSGAAYNEQFF
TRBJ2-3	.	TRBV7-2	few	TGTGCCAGCAGCTTAGGGGGCGGGGCAGCAACTAGCACAGATACGCAGTATTTT	CASSLGGGAATSTDTQYF
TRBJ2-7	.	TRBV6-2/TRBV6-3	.	TGTGCCAGCAGCCCAAACAGGCCTCCCTACGAGCAGTACTTC	CASSPNRPPYEQYF
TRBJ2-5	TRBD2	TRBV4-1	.	TGCGCCAGCAGCCAAGATGCGGGGGGAGAACCCGGAGAGACCCAGTACTTC	CASSQDAGGEPGETQYF
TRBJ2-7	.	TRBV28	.	TGTGCCAGCAGTTTCCCCCGGGCGGACTTCGAGCAGTACTTC	CASSFPRADFEQYF
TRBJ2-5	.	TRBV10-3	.	TGTGCCACCCAGAGGGGGGCTGAGACCCAGTACTTC	CATQRGAETQYF
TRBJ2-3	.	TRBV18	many	TGTGCCAGCTCACCACCCACAGCTATAGATACGCAGTATTTT	CASSPPTAIDTQYF
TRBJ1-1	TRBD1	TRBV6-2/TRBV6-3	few	TGTGCCAGCAGCCCATGGACAGGGTTGAACACTGAAGCTTTCTTT	CASSPWTGLNTEAFF
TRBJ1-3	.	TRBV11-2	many	TGTGCCAGCAGCCAACCATGGGGGCGTTGGGCTGGAAACACCATATATTTT	CASSQPWGRWAGNTIYF
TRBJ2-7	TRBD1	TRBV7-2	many	TGTGCCAGCAGCCGCGGGACAGGATTGAGCTCCTACGAGCAGTACTTC	CASSRGTGLSSYEQYF
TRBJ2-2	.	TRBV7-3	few	TGTGCCAGCAGCCCAGGGGTCGGGGGCACCGGGGAGCTGTTTTTT	CASSPGVGGTGELFF
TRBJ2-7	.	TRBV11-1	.	TGTGCCAGCAGCTCTCTTGGGTCCCTCTCTGGAGAGCAGTACTTC	CASSSLGSLSGEQYF
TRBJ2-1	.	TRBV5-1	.	TGCGCCAGCAGCGAAGCCAGGGGCGCCTACAATGAGCAGTTCTTC	CASSEARGAYNEQFF
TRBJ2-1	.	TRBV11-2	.	TGTGCCGGCAGCCCTTACCACAGGTCATCCTACAATGAGCAGTTCTTC	CAGSPYHRSSYNEQFF
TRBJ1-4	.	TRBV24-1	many	TGTGCCACCAGTGATCCTCGACAGGATGAAAAACTGTTTTTT	CATSDPRQDEKLFF
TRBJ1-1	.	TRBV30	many	TGTGCCTGGGGCAACACTGAAGCTTTCTTT	CAWGNTEAFF
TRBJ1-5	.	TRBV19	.	TGTGCCAGTACCATTATATCCGGGACACAAAATCAGCCCCAGCATTTT	CASTIISGTQNQPQHF
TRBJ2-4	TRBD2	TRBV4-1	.	TGCGCCAGCAGCCAAGACCTAGCGGGGGACCTAGCCAAAAACATTCGGTACTTC	CASSQDLAGDLAKNIRYF
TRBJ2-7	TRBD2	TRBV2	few	TGTGCCAGCAGTGGTCCGGGACTAGCCTACGAGCAGTACTTC	CASSGPGLAYEQYF
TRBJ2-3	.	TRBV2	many	TGTGCCAGCAGTGCCCCAGATACGCAGTATTTT	CASSAPDTQYF